This is a list of T cell receptor beta chains from one sample in a study of chronic HIV infection and antiretroviral therapy. In TCRdb, the 5' RACE reads were re-called with MiXCR into one record per CDR3 protein. The sample shows roughly 48,000 distinct CDR3 sequences, over 15% of them seen only once. The source material was peripheral blood. These receptors were obtained from an adult who had HIV and had not received antiretroviral therapy, or was an uninfected healthy control (not recorded which). CDR3s include the opening cysteine and the closing phenylalanine or tryptophan. The D gene is left open where the match is weak. The size of a clone is reported for some rows only, either as once, few or many, or as a class for expanded clones.

D gene,V gene,clone size,J gene,CDR3 protein,CDR3 DNA
.,TRBV29-1,.,TRBJ2-5,CSVVTGPFQETQYF,TGCAGCGTTGTCACAGGGCCTTTTCAAGAGACCCAGTACTTC
.,TRBV28,.,TRBJ1-4,CASSLAGGREKLFF,TGTGCCAGCAGTCTAGCAGGCGGTAGGGAAAAACTGTTTTTT
TRBD2,TRBV3-1,.,TRBJ2-7,CASSQDYRLARPQQYF,TGTGCCAGCAGCCAAGATTACCGACTAGCACGTCCCCAGCAGTACTTC
.,TRBV20-1,few,TRBJ1-2,CSAFRPPNYGYTF,TGCAGTGCTTTTAGGCCACCCAACTATGGCTACACCTTC
TRBD1,TRBV11-2,.,TRBJ1-4,CASSFSQGGGKLFF,TGTGCCAGCAGCTTCTCTCAGGGGGGGGGAAAACTGTTTTTT
.,TRBV28,.,TRBJ2-1,CASSLGARHLGYNEQFF,TGTGCCAGCAGTTTAGGGGCACGGCATCTGGGTTACAATGAGCAGTTCTTC
TRBD1,TRBV28,few,TRBJ2-5,CASGERTGLNQETQYF,TGTGCCAGCGGCGAGAGGACAGGACTGAACCAAGAGACCCAGTACTTC
TRBD1,TRBV10-2,.,TRBJ1-2,CASSDRTGRRDGYTF,TGCGCCAGCAGTGACAGGACAGGGAGAAGGGATGGCTACACCTTC
TRBD2,TRBV5-1,.,TRBJ2-3,CASSWGLAEGDTQYF,TGCGCCAGCAGTTGGGGACTAGCGGAAGGAGATACGCAGTATTTT
.,TRBV11-2,few,TRBJ1-1,CASSLEYRNTEAFF,TGTGCCAGCAGCTTAGAATACAGGAACACTGAAGCTTTCTTT
.,TRBV5-6,.,TRBJ2-1,CASSFPRDNSYNEQFF,TGTGCCAGCAGCTTCCCACGCGACAACTCCTACAATGAGCAGTTCTTC
.,TRBV28,.,TRBJ1-6,CASSRSDSPLHF,TGTGCCAGCAGTCGATCGGACTCACCCCTCCACTTT
TRBD1,TRBV9,few,TRBJ1-1,CASSASGGSTEAFF,TGTGCCAGCAGCGCATCAGGGGGAAGCACTGAAGCTTTCTTT
.,TRBV7-2,.,TRBJ2-3,CASSPGAFTDTQYF,TGTGCCAGCAGCCCGGGGGCCTTTACGGATACGCAGTATTTT
TRBD2,TRBV4-1,many,TRBJ2-1,CASSRGGLAVLGNEQFF,TGCGCCAGCAGCCGGGGGGGACTAGCGGTATTAGGCAATGAGCAGTTCTTC
.,TRBV25-1,few,TRBJ2-7,CASSGGPMGYYEQYF,TGTGCCAGCAGTGGGGGGCCGATGGGGTATTACGAGCAGTACTTC
.,TRBV18,.,TRBJ1-1,CASSPLQGNTEAFF,TGTGCCAGCTCACCCCTACAGGGAAACACTGAAGCTTTCTTT
.,TRBV6-5,.,TRBJ2-3,CASSYVGATDTQYF,TGTGCCAGCAGTTACGTAGGGGCCACAGATACGCAGTATTTT
.,TRBV4-1,.,TRBJ1-1,CASSQDWRPAEAFF,TGCGCCAGCAGCCAAGATTGGAGGCCCGCTGAAGCTTTCTTT
TRBD2,TRBV4-1,.,TRBJ2-3,CASSQAGLAGGRDTQYF,TGCGCCAGCAGCCAAGCGGGACTAGCGGGAGGGCGAGATACGCAGTATTTT
.,TRBV28,.,TRBJ2-7,CAIAGAYEQYF,TGTGCTATCGCGGGTGCCTACGAGCAGTACTTC
TRBD2,TRBV7-9,.,TRBJ2-7,CASSLTAIGGGHPTEQYF,TGTGCCAGCAGCTTAACGGCCATCGGGGGAGGGCATCCTACGGAGCAGTACTTC
.,TRBV2,.,TRBJ2-3,CASSVRHSGPSTDTQYF,TGTGCCAGCAGTGTACGCCATTCGGGACCTAGCACAGATACGCAGTATTTT
.,TRBV28,.,TRBJ1-3,CAIIKSGSGNTIYF,TGTGCCATCATAAAATCGGGCTCTGGAAACACCATATATTTT
TRBD1,TRBV4-1,.,TRBJ1-3,CASSQRQGNTIYF,TGCGCCAGCAGCCAAAGACAGGGGAACACCATATATTTT
.,TRBV5-1,.,TRBJ2-3,CASSLTLGHESTDTQYF,TGCGCCAGCAGCTTGACCTTAGGACACGAAAGCACAGATACGCAGTATTTT
.,TRBV11-1,few,TRBJ2-1,CASSLERWPYNEQFF,TGTGCCAGCAGCTTAGAGAGGTGGCCCTACAATGAGCAGTTCTTC
.,TRBV28,few,TRBJ2-7,CASSSGAPEGYF,TGTGCCAGCAGTTCCGGGGCCCCCGAGGGGTACTTC